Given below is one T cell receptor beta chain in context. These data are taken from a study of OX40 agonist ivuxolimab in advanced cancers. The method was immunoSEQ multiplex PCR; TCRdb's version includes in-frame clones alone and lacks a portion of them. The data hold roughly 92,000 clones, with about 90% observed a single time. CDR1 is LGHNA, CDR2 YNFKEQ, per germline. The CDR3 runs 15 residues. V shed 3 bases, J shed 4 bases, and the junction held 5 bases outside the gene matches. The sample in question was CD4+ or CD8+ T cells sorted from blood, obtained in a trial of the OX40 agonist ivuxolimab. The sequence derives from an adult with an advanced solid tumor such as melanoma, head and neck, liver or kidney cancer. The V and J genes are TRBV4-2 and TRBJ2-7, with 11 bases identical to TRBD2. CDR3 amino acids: CASSQGLADSYEQYF. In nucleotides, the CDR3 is TGTGCCAGCAGCCAGGGACTAGCGGATTCTTACGAGCAGTACTTC.